The T cell receptor (beta chain) under discussion was sequenced for a study of early T cells in non-severe SARS-CoV-2 infection. Via MiXCR, TCRdb re-called the 5' RACE reads, giving one row per CDR3 protein. The sample holds about 18,000 distinct CDR3 sequences, roughly 6.1% seen once. This clonotype was recorded many times. The TCR comes from an adult who was a healthcare worker with PCR-confirmed SARS-CoV-2 infection or an uninfected control (not recorded which). Sequencing was performed on whole blood.

DNA for the CDR3: TGTGCCAGCAGGAAGCGGGAGATTAGGGACACTGAAGCTTTCTTT. Encoded protein: CASRKREIRDTEAFF. The V gene is TRBV27, the J gene TRBJ1-1; D is unclear. The V and J ends lost 6 bases and 3 bases respectively, with 17 bases between them. This CDR3 comprises 15 residues. Germline V gives CDR1 MNHEY, CDR2 SMNVEV (reference sequence).